Presented here are 16 T cell receptor beta chains from one specimen sequenced in a study of cytomegalovirus exposure and HLA in healthy donors. A multiplex PCR was run with 60 Vbeta primers and 13 Jbeta primers. The assay was immunoSEQ multiplex PCR, and TCRdb's table has in-frame clones only and misses some. Of about 140,000 clones in the sample, about 84% were seen once. The specimen sequenced was PBMCs. The receptors come from a man in his fifties in good health and CMV-seronegative.

This sequence joins TRBV5-6 and TRBJ1-2; TRBD1 matches 12 bases. Germline CDR1 and CDR2: SGHDT and YYEEEE. The V segment lost 1 base and the J segment 8 bases; nucleotides outside the gene matches: 15. The CDR3 sequence is 18 residues long. CDR3 nucleotides: TGTGCCAGCAGCTTGATGAGGAGGTTGGGACAGGGGGCTCGGGGCTACACCTTC. Its protein product is CASSLMRRLGQGARGYTF.

The V and J genes are TRBV5-1 and TRBJ2-7, with D perhaps matching TRBD1 (5 bases). This CDR3 spans 14 amino acids. Germline-derived CDR1 and CDR2 are SGHRS and YFSETQ. The V gene lost 4 bases and the J gene lost 3 bases, with 14 bases spanning the gap. The CDR3 reads CASSERQSYYEQYF. The CDR3 region has the DNA TGCGCCAGCAGCGAGAGACAGTCATACTACGAGCAGTACTTC.

CDR3 sequence reads: CASNPSGPTDTQYF. The CDR3 region has the DNA TGTGCCAGCAATCCTAGCGGGCCCACAGATACGCAGTATTTT. The gene calls are TRBV2 and TRBJ2-3; the match to TRBD2 covers 8 bases. Germline CDR1 and CDR2: SNHLY and FYNNEI. This CDR3 contains 14 residues. V gave up 7 bases and J gave up 2 bases; unmatched junction bases: 5.

As for this clone: At one end, the junction sequence differs from germline, possibly due to a read error. The chain is built from TRBV7-7 and TRBJ2-5, with 8 positions matching TRBD1. The CDR3 spans 15 residues. CDR1 and CDR2 from the germline V gene are SSHAT and FNYEAQ (reference sequence). The CDR3 coding sequence is TGTGCTAGCAGCCACCCGGGACAGGCAGTGGAGACCCAGTACTTC. Translating it yields CASSHPGQAVETQYF. Together with reference TRBV7-7 and TRBJ2-5, the CDR3 gives the full variable domain: GAGVSQSPRYKVTKRGQDVTLRCDPISSHATLYWYQQALGQGPEFLTYFNYEAQPDKSGLPSDRFSAERPEGSISTLTIQRTEQRDSAMYRCASSHPGQAVETQYFGPGTRLLVL.

In DNA, the CDR3 is TGTGCCAGCAGCTTAAAGGCTAGCGGGGGGTACAATGAGCAGTTCTTC. It yields the protein CASSLKASGGYNEQFF. V and J are TRBV7-3 and TRBJ2-1, with 11 bases that match TRBD2. The CDR3 has 16 residues. V shed 1 base, J shed 4 bases, and the junction held 3 bases outside the gene matches. Germline V gives CDR1 SGHTA, CDR2 FQGTGA.

This chain connects TRBV9 to TRBJ2-7; TRBD2 matches at 9 bases. J gave up 3 bases and V 0 bases, and 4 bases lay outside the gene matches. The germline V gene has CDR1 SGDLS and CDR2 YYNGEE. The CDR3 has 15 amino acids. The CDR3: CASSVGGGRGYEQYF. CDR3 nucleotides: TGTGCCAGCAGCGTAGGTGGCGGGAGGGGCTACGAGCAGTACTTC.

The chain employs TRBV1 and TRBJ1-5. TRBV1 is listed as a pseudogene. The CDR3 spans 17 residues. The CDR3 loop is CTSSQDSRGGRNQPQHF. CDR3 DNA sequence: TGCACCAGCAGCCAAGATAGTAGGGGGGGTCGAAATCAGCCCCAGCATTTT.

This clone was picked up one time. This chain links TRBV13 with TRBJ2-5; D is perhaps TRBD1 (8 bases). There are 14 residues in the CDR3. Germline V gives CDR1 PRHDT, CDR2 FYEKMQ (reference sequence). Trimming cost V 2 bases and J 4 bases, with 11 bases left between them. The CDR3 loop is CASSLYRGGETQYF. Here the CDR3 DNA reads TGTGCCAGCAGCTTATACAGGGGGGGAGAGACCCAGTACTTC.

V gene TRBV5-3 combines with J gene TRBJ2-7; D gene uncertain. TRBV5-3 is known as an ORF, though its function is uncertain. Trimming pared 7 bases from V and 2 bases from J, leaving 16 bases between. The CDR3 runs to 14 residues. CDR3 sequence (DNA): TGTGCCAGAGAACGGTGCCATCCCGCCTACGAGCAGTACTTC. The encoded protein is CARERCHPAYEQYF.

The chain uses TRBV2 and TRBJ1-6, with 7 bases identical to TRBD1. Germline V gene sequence: CDR1 SNHLY, CDR2 FYNNEI. The CDR3 runs to 15 residues. Unmatched junction bases numbered 6, after V lost 6 bases and J lost 4 bases. CDR3 region: CASRAQGDYNSPLHF. Written as DNA, the CDR3 is TGTGCCAGCAGAGCGCAGGGGGATTATAATTCACCCCTCCACTTT.

This sequence joins TRBV5-5 and TRBJ2-3; 11 positions agree with TRBD2. J was trimmed by 0 bases and V by 0 bases; bases with no gene match: 6. Per the germline V gene, CDR1 is SGHKS and CDR2 is YYEKEE (reference sequence). This CDR3 contains 18 residues. CDR3: CASSLELAGVASTDTQYF. In DNA, the CDR3 is TGTGCCAGCAGCTTGGAACTAGCGGGGGTCGCTAGCACAGATACGCAGTATTTT. Supplemented by reference TRBV5-5 and TRBJ2-3, the full variable domain reads DAGVTQSPTHLIKTRGQQVTLRCSPISGHKSVSWYQQVLGQGPQFIFQYYEKEERGRGNFPDRFSARQFPNYSSELNVNALLLGDSALYLCASSLELAGVASTDTQYFGPGTRLTVL.

The V call is TRBV7-9, the J call TRBJ1-2; 7 nucleotides agree with TRBD1. CDR1 and CDR2 (germline): SEHNR, FQNEAQ (reference sequence). V trimming: 1 base; J trimming: 6 bases; junction bases outside the gene matches: 11. This CDR3 is 16 amino acids long. The chain's CDR3 is CASSLGQGGESNGYTF. DNA of the CDR3: TGTGCCAGCAGCTTAGGACAGGGTGGGGAATCCAATGGCTACACCTTC.

The chain joins TRBV30 to TRBJ2-7; D uncertain. Germline CDR1 and CDR2: GTSNPN and SVGIG (reference sequence). CDR3 size: 13 residues. V lost 0 bases and J lost 3, with 9 bases in between. The CDR3 bases are TGTGCCTGGAGTGTACGGCGGATCTACGAGCAGTACTTC. It encodes CAWSVRRIYEQYF.

This clone occurred once. This chain uses TRBV6-5 with TRBJ2-7, with 8 bases fitting TRBD1. J was trimmed by 3 bases and V by 6 bases; bases with no gene match: 10. This CDR3 spans 15 amino acids. Germline lookup yields CDR1 MNHEY and CDR2 SVGAGI. This chain's CDR3 is CASRLSTDRGYEQYF. The CDR3 nucleotides are TGTGCCAGCAGGCTTAGTACCGACAGGGGCTACGAGCAGTACTTC.

The CDR3, as DNA: TGTGCCAGCTCACCAGGGCCGAGACAGGCCCAGTACTTC. Its protein product is CASSPGPRQAQYF. The J gene is TRBJ2-5, the V gene TRBV18; D may be TRBD1 (6 bases). The V end was cut by 2 bases, the J end by 9 bases, with 13 bases between. Germline CDR1 reads KGHSH; CDR2 reads LQKENI. CDR3 size: 13 residues.

V usage is TRBV19 and J usage is TRBJ2-7; the match to TRBD2 covers 13 bases. Germline values: CDR1 LNHDA, CDR2 SQIVND (reference sequence). This CDR3 contains 16 residues. The trim removed 4 bases at V and 3 bases at J, leaving 6 bases unmatched. In DNA form, the CDR3 reads TGTGCCAGTAGTAACGGACTAGCGGGAGTTGGCTACGAGCAGTACTTC. It encodes CASSNGLAGVGYEQYF. The whole variable domain, filled in from reference TRBV19 and TRBJ2-7, reads DGGITQSPKYLFRKEGQNVTLSCEQNLNHDAMYWYRQDPGQGLRLIYYSQIVNDFQKGDIAEGYSVSREKKESFPLTVTSAQKNPTAFYLCASSNGLAGVGYEQYFGPGTRLTVT.